This entry lists 14 T cell receptor beta chains sequenced from one sample in a study of memory CD4+ T cells and cytomegalovirus serostatus. The sort gate was single viable CD3+CD4+CD8-CD45RO+ cells for memory CD4+ T cells. TCRdb's copy holds only in-frame clones and misses some; the assay was immunoSEQ multiplex PCR. In the table there are around 50,000 clones, around 74% of which are singletons. Sequenced material: memory CD4+ T cells from blood. Receptors were obtained from an adult in good health and CMV-seropositive.

The chain has TRBV5-4 and TRBJ1-3; no clear D gene. The CDR3 length is 13 residues. Germline V CDR1 and CDR2: SGHNT, YYREEE (reference sequence). Trimming took 3 bases from V and 0 from J, leaving 4 bases between them. CDR3 nucleotides: TGTGCCAGCAGCTCCGACTCTGGAAACACCATATATTTT. It yields the protein CASSSDSGNTIYF.

As for this clone: One junction end does not reproduce the germline sequence, and a read error may be involved. The genes are TRBV2 and TRBJ2-7; no firm D call. The CDR3 runs to 13 residues. The germline V gene encodes CDR1 SNHLY and CDR2 FYNNEI. The CDR3 protein is CASTQGRHSDRIF. CDR3 DNA: TGTGCCAGCACCCAAGGTCGGCACAGCGATAGAATTTTC.

The V and J genes are TRBV29-1 and TRBJ1-5; D uncertain. The germline V and J ends were trimmed by 3 bases and 0 bases, with 9 bases remaining between them. There are 14 residues in the CDR3. Per germline, CDR1 SQVTM and CDR2 ANQGSEA. The CDR3 loop reads CSVDNPNSNQPQHF. Here the CDR3 DNA reads TGCAGCGTTGACAATCCGAATAGCAATCAGCCCCAGCATTTT.

The chain has TRBV12-5 and TRBJ2-2; TRBD1 agrees at 9 bases. The CDR3 totals 15 residues. J gave up 7 bases and V 6 bases, and 9 bases lay outside the gene matches. CDR1 is LGHNT and CDR2 is FRNRAP in the germline V gene. The CDR3 spells CASGPGTGNLGELFF. The CDR3 nucleotides are TGTGCTAGTGGACCCGGGACAGGGAATCTCGGGGAGCTGTTTTTT.

The V and J genes are TRBV14 and TRBJ2-5; D is unresolved. Germline values: CDR1 SGHDN, CDR2 FVKESK. V was clipped by 8 bases and J by 7 bases, with 17 bases between them. The CDR3 covers 13 residues. The CDR3 DNA follows: TGTGCCAGCTCACCGGCCCGGACCGGGACCCAGTACTTC. Its translation is CASSPARTGTQYF.

This chain links TRBV5-4 with TRBJ2-2; D unresolved. CDR3 length: 12 amino acids. CDR1 SGHNT and CDR2 YYREEE come from the germline V gene (reference sequence). V lost 5 bases to trimming and J lost 4 bases, with 6 bases between them. The chain's CDR3 is CASSRTTGELFF. In DNA form, the CDR3 reads TGTGCCAGCAGTCGGACCACCGGGGAGCTGTTTTTT.

The rearrangement links TRBV5-4 to TRBJ2-3; no definite D call. Germline V gene lookup returns CDR1 SGHNT and CDR2 YYREEE (reference sequence). The CDR3 has 13 residues. Trimming cost V 0 bases and J 6 bases, with 8 bases left between them. The DNA for the CDR3 is TGTGCCAGCAGCTTGGATGAACGGGATACGCAGTATTTT. Its protein product is CASSLDERDTQYF.

The chain uses TRBV7-2 and TRBJ2-3, with TRBD2 identical over 8 bases. Germline V gene lookup returns CDR1 SGHTA and CDR2 FQGNSA. V was clipped by 3 bases and J by 1 base; unmatched bases: 0. This CDR3 spans 14 amino acids. The CDR3 protein is CASSFSGGTDTQYF. The DNA for the CDR3 is TGTGCCAGCAGCTTTAGCGGGGGCACAGATACGCAGTATTTT.

The chain joins TRBV7-6 to TRBJ1-4; D call uncertain. Trimming removed 5 bases from V and 8 bases from J, with 27 bases in between. The CDR3 consists of 18 residues. Germline V gene sequence: CDR1 SGHVS, CDR2 FNYEAQ. The CDR3 sequence is CASSPFLDMAGEREKLFF. The CDR3 region has the DNA TGTGCCAGCAGCCCCTTTTTAGACATGGCAGGCGAGAGGGAAAAACTGTTTTTT.

The chain couples TRBV5-4 to TRBJ2-5, with D possibly TRBD1 on 7 matching bases. The V and J ends lost 4 bases and 4 bases respectively, with 14 bases between them. Germline V gene sequence: CDR1 SGHNT, CDR2 YYREEE (reference sequence). CDR3 length: 14 amino acids. CDR3 protein: CASSAGQPGETQYF. DNA of the CDR3: TGTGCCAGCAGCGCGGGACAGCCTGGAGAGACCCAGTACTTC.

J is TRBJ2-7 and V is TRBV5-1; 9 bases agree with TRBD1. V was pared by 1 base and J by 3 bases, with 8 bases of the junction left unmatched. Germline CDR1 reads SGHRS; CDR2 reads YFSETQ. This CDR3 has 16 amino acids. As DNA, the CDR3 is TGCGCCAGCAGCTTGACGTCGACAGGGGGTTTCTACGAGCAGTACTTC. Translating gives CASSLTSTGGFYEQYF. Supplemented by reference TRBV5-1 and TRBJ2-7, the full variable domain reads KAGVTQTPRYLIKTRGQQVTLSCSPISGHRSVSWYQQTPGQGLQFLFEYFSETQRNKGNFPGRFSGRQFSNSRSEMNVSTLELGDSALYLCASSLTSTGGFYEQYFGPGTRLTVT.

The chain links TRBV4-1 to TRBJ2-2, with D uncertain. V was shortened by 1 base and J by 6 bases, with 6 bases between the two germline ends. Germline assignment: CDR1 MGHRA and CDR2 YSYEKL. CDR3 length: 13 amino acids. The CDR3 sequence is CASSQAGSGELFF. CDR3 sequence (DNA): TGCGCCAGCAGCCAAGCGGGTTCCGGGGAGCTGTTTTTT.

The genes are TRBV7-9 and TRBJ2-7, with no clear D. V lost 3 bases and J lost 5, with 8 bases in between. CDR3 length: 12 amino acids. CDR1 and CDR2 (germline): SEHNR, FQNEAQ (reference sequence). DNA for the CDR3: TGTGCCAGCAGCTTCAGCCTCAACGAGCAGTACTTC. It codes for CASSFSLNEQYF.

This clone was found once. The gene calls are TRBV6-1 and TRBJ1-6; weak D call: TRBD1 (5 bases). Trimming removed 3 bases at V and 4 bases at J, with 16 bases between. CDR3 size: 17 residues. Germline V gene lookup returns CDR1 MNHNS and CDR2 SASEGT. DNA of the CDR3: TGTGCCAGCAGTGAGGTGTACAGGCCCCGATATAATTCACCCCTCCACTTT. This codes for CASSEVYRPRYNSPLHF.